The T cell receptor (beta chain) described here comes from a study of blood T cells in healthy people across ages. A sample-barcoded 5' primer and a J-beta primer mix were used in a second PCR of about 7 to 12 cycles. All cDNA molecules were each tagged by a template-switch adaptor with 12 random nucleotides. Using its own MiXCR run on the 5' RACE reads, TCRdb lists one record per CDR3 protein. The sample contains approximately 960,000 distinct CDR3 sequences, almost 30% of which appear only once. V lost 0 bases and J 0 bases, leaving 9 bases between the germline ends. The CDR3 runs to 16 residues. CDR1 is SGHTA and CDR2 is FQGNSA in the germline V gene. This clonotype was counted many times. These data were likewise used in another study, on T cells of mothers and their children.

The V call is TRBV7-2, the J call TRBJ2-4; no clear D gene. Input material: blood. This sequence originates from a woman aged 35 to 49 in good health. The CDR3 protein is CASSLAFVVAKNIQYF. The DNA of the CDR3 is TGTGCCAGCAGCTTAGCGTTCGTTGTAGCCAAAAACATTCAGTACTTC.